Listed here are 19 T cell receptor beta chains from one sample, sequenced in a study of T cells in Graves' hyperthyroidism and ophthalmopathy. RNA transcripts provided the source from which TCR beta CDR3 regions were amplified. The TCR CDR3 was amplified in a first-round RT-PCR using the HTBI primer set. TCRdb recomputed calls from the multiplex PCR reads with MiXCR, one row per CDR3 protein. The table shows over 700,000 distinct CDR3 sequences, with around 38% occurring only once. Sequenced: blood. These receptors were taken from a man aged 18 to 29 with Graves' hyperthyroidism.

This sequence joins TRBV11-2 and TRBJ1-1; 8 nucleotides align to TRBD1. CDR1 is SGHAT, CDR2 FQNNGV, per germline. This CDR3 comprises 15 residues. Trimming removed 5 bases from V and 3 bases from J; junction bases left unmatched: 8. The CDR3, as DNA: TGTGCCAGCAGCGAGCAGGGGGCTGCGGACACTGAAGCTTTCTTT. Protein product: CASSEQGAADTEAFF.

This clonotype was detected many times. V is TRBV7-9 and J is TRBJ1-1, with TRBD1 identical over 8 bases. J lost 11 bases, V lost 5 bases, and 7 bases had no gene match. From germline, CDR1 is SEHNR and CDR2 FQNEAQ (reference sequence). This CDR3 spans 12 amino acids. The CDR3 DNA reads as TGTGCCAGCAGCGTCCAGGGGGCGCCGGCTTTCTTT. Protein: CASSVQGAPAFF.

The V call is TRBV20-1, the J call TRBJ1-1; D is undetermined. The V end was cut by 2 bases, the J end by 6 bases, with 16 bases between. Per germline, CDR1 DFQATT and CDR2 SNEGSKA (reference sequence). CDR3 length: 14 amino acids. CDR3 nucleotide sequence: TGCAGTGCTAGACTTCGCGGGATTTTGGCTGAAGCTTTCTTT. Its protein product is CSARLRGILAEAFF.

This chain joins TRBV7-9 and TRBJ2-7, with D perhaps TRBD1 or TRBD2 (6 bases each). V lost 0 bases and J 5 bases, leaving 14 bases between the germline ends. CDR1 and CDR2 (germline): SEHNR, FQNEAQ (reference sequence). CDR3 length equals 15 residues. The CDR3 region has the DNA TGTGCCAGCAGCTTAGCGTGGGGGGCGGTTGACGAGCAGTACTTC. It yields the protein CASSLAWGAVDEQYF.

Ten or more counts support this clonotype. This chain joins TRBV7-3 and TRBJ1-1, with a weak D call TRBD1 (5 bases). There are 14 residues in the CDR3. V dropped 3 bases and J dropped 1 base, with 9 bases sitting between them. Germline values: CDR1 SGHTA, CDR2 FQGTGA. The CDR3 nucleotides read TGTGCCAGCAGCTTGACAGTCTCGAACACTGAAGCTTTCTTT. The encoded protein is CASSLTVSNTEAFF.

The chain has TRBV19 and TRBJ1-2; D gene unclear. V lost 3 bases and J 2 bases, leaving 4 bases between the germline ends. From germline, CDR1 is LNHDA and CDR2 SQIVND (reference sequence). This CDR3 region has 12 residues. Here the CDR3 DNA reads TGTGCCAGTAGTATGAGGAACTATGGCTACACCTTC. Encoded protein: CASSMRNYGYTF.

This sequence joins TRBV6-5 and TRBJ1-2; D gene uncertain. Germline V gene lookup returns CDR1 MNHEY and CDR2 SVGAGI. The ends were cut back, 0 bases at V and 0 bases at J, with 8 bases in the middle. The CDR3 covers 15 residues. CDR3 residues: CASSYSQATNYGYTF. As DNA, the CDR3 is TGTGCCAGCAGTTACTCGCAGGCGACTAACTATGGCTACACCTTC.

The J gene is TRBJ1-1, the V gene TRBV6-6; D is perhaps TRBD1 (5 bases). V was trimmed by 5 bases and J by 4 bases, leaving 23 bases between them. Germline CDR1 and CDR2: MNHNY and SVGAGI (reference sequence). CDR3 length equals 17 residues. The CDR3 region is CASSNPTAPHWGTEAFF. In nucleotides, the CDR3 is TGTGCCAGCAGTAATCCGACAGCTCCCCACTGGGGCACTGAAGCTTTCTTT.

To note about this clonotype: A much larger clone sits a single nucleotide away, making a read error possible. J is TRBJ1-2 and V is TRBV12-3 or TRBV12-4, with D uncertain. The CDR3 runs to 12 residues. The CDR3 DNA follows: TGTGCCTGCAGTGACGGTCGGTGGGGCTACACCTTC. Amino acids: CACSDGRWGYTF.

This clonotype has at least ten counts. This rearrangement joins TRBV2 to TRBJ1-2; TRBD1 might be the D (5 bases). Germline lookup yields CDR1 SNHLY and CDR2 FYNNEI. Deletions cut 8 bases from V and 6 bases from J, with 16 bases between. The CDR3 has 13 amino acids. The CDR3 region is CASPAPTGDGYTF. CDR3 DNA: TGTGCCAGCCCCGCGCCCACGGGGGATGGCTACACCTTC.

This chain connects TRBV19 to TRBJ2-2, with 9 bases matching TRBD2. From germline, CDR1 is LNHDA and CDR2 SQIVND (reference sequence). The CDR3 runs 17 residues. The V segment lost 7 bases and the J segment 2 bases; nucleotides outside the gene matches: 11. CDR3 residues: CASTVLLAGVNTGELFF. CDR3 in DNA: TGTGCCAGTACCGTACTATTAGCGGGAGTAAACACCGGGGAGCTGTTTTTT.

The V and J genes are TRBV7-2 and TRBJ1-3; D perhaps matches TRBD1 (5 bases). This CDR3 is built from 15 residues. Germline CDR1 reads SGHTA; CDR2 reads FQGNSA. Trimming removed 4 bases at V and 4 bases at J, with 14 bases between. The CDR3 here is CASSWGGLAGNTIYF. The CDR3, as DNA: TGTGCCAGCAGCTGGGGGGGACTAGCGGGAAACACCATATATTTT.

A few counts support this clonotype. This chain uses TRBV7-9 with TRBJ2-7, with 9 bases that match TRBD1. The germline V gene has CDR1 SEHNR and CDR2 FQNEAQ (reference sequence). This CDR3 has 14 amino acids. J was trimmed by 1 base and V by 4 bases; bases with no gene match: 2. The DNA for the CDR3 is TGTGCCAGCAGCTGGACAGGGGAATCCTACGAGCAGTACTTC. Amino acid sequence: CASSWTGESYEQYF.

This clonotype showed up just a few times. The V and J genes are TRBV7-2 and TRBJ2-7; D possibly corresponds to TRBD1 (6 bases). V dropped 1 base and J dropped 5 bases, with 18 bases sitting between them. This CDR3 region has 16 residues. The germline CDR1 and CDR2 sequences are SGHTA and FQGNSA. As DNA, the CDR3 is TGTGCCAGCAGCTTAGATCCGCGCAGGGGAAGGAACGAGCAGTACTTC. Protein product: CASSLDPRRGRNEQYF.

A few counts support this clonotype. This chain connects TRBV6-6 to TRBJ1-1; 7 bases align to TRBD1. The CDR3 spans 17 residues. Unmatched junction bases numbered 9, after V lost 2 bases and J lost 0 bases. CDR1 MNHNY and CDR2 SVGAGI come from the germline V gene (reference sequence). In DNA, the CDR3 is TGTGCCAGCAGTTACCCACAGGGACAGCCCATGAACACTGAAGCTTTCTTT. It is translated as CASSYPQGQPMNTEAFF.

Concerning this clonotype itself: This sequence may be a read error, since a much larger clone differs from it by one base. This is likely a read error, given that the CDR3 carries no conserved phenylalanine or tryptophan at its end. The V gene is TRBV2, the J gene TRBJ1-1; D is ambiguous. The V gene's germline CDR1 is SNHLY and CDR2 FYNNEI. The length of the CDR3 is 13 residues. The ends were cut back, 6 bases at V and 6 bases at J, with 14 bases in the middle. CDR3 bases: TGTGCCAGCAGGGCTACTTTTGTCGCTGAAGCTTTCTCT. Protein: CASRATFVAEAFS.

The V and J genes are TRBV20-1 and TRBJ2-5; D could derive from TRBD1 or TRBD2 (6 bases each). Germline CDR1 DFQATT, CDR2 SNEGSKA (reference sequence). This CDR3 contains 13 residues. V shed 7 bases and J shed 5 bases, with 17 bases lying between them. The CDR3 region has the DNA TGCAGTGGTCGGGGGCAGGGAGCGGAGACCCAGTACTTC. Its protein is CSGRGQGAETQYF.

This clonotype was recorded a few times. This rearrangement joins TRBV6-2 or TRBV6-3 to TRBJ1-5; D remains unclear. This CDR3 spans 15 amino acids. Trimming stripped 2 bases from V and 1 base from J, with 9 bases between. Looked up from germline, CDR1 is MNHEY and CDR2 is SVGEGT. CDR3 residues: CASSYPNRSNQPQHF. The DNA for the CDR3 is TGTGCCAGCAGTTACCCCAACAGAAGCAATCAGCCCCAGCATTTT.

The chain combines TRBV19 with TRBJ1-3; D unresolved. The germline V gene encodes CDR1 LNHDA and CDR2 SQIVND (reference sequence). CDR3 length: 12 residues. V was shortened by 4 bases and J by 8 bases, with 9 bases between the two germline ends. As DNA, the CDR3 is TGTGCCAGTAGTACGACGGAAGACACCATATATTTT. Encoded protein: CASSTTEDTIYF.